The 23 T cell receptor beta chains listed next were all sequenced from one sample in a study of blood T cell repertoires in COVID-19. TCRdb keeps only in-frame clones here, not all; method: immunoSEQ multiplex PCR. The sample records 290,000 or so clones, 65% to 90% being singletons. The sample consisted of peripheral blood. The receptors originated from a man over 45 with active or convalescent COVID-19.

The chain is built from TRBV4-3 and TRBJ2-3; 8 nucleotides match TRBD2. The CDR3 covers 18 residues. CDR1 and CDR2 (germline): LGHNA, YSLEER. The V segment lost 4 bases and the J segment 0 bases; nucleotides outside the gene matches: 12. The CDR3 loop reads CASSLRPMTSESTDTQYF. The CDR3 nucleotides read TGCGCCAGCAGCCTAAGGCCTATGACTAGCGAGAGCACAGATACGCAGTATTTT.

J is TRBJ2-5 and V is TRBV30; D might be TRBD2 (5 bases). The CDR3 sequence is 12 residues long. In germline, CDR1 is GTSNPN, CDR2 SVGIG (reference sequence). V lost 0 bases and J 4 bases, leaving 6 bases between the germline ends. DNA of the CDR3: TGTGCCTGGAGTGTCGGAGGAGAGACCCAGTACTTC. Protein sequence: CAWSVGGETQYF. Variable domain in full (rest from reference TRBV30 and TRBJ2-5): SQTIHQWPATLVQPVGSPLSLECTVEGTSNPNLYWYRQAAGRGLQLLFYSVGIGQISSEVPQNLSASRPQDRQFILSSKKLLLSDSGFYLCAWSVGGETQYFGPGTRLLVL.

The CDR3 DNA reads TGTGCCAGCAGCGTAGGGACTAGCGGGAGGGAGGAGCAGTACTTC. It encodes CASSVGTSGREEQYF. J is TRBJ2-7 and V is TRBV9; 15 bases are a match to TRBD2. V lost 0 bases and J lost 7; bases outside the gene matches: 2. This CDR3 contains 15 residues. Germline CDR1 is SGDLS and CDR2 is YYNGEE.

The chain has TRBV28 and TRBJ2-7, with TRBD2 matching 8 bases. The V and J ends lost 6 bases and 3 bases, in that order; junction bases with no gene match: 7. Germline loops: CDR1 MDHEN, CDR2 SYDVKM. The CDR3 totals 14 residues. CDR3 DNA sequence: TGTGCCAGCAGACTTCCGGGACTAGACTACGAGCAGTACTTC. Translation gives CASRLPGLDYEQYF.

This chain links TRBV5-4 with TRBJ1-3, with 10 positions matching TRBD1. Trimming removed 4 bases from V and 4 bases from J; junction bases left unmatched: 8. Germline V gene lookup returns CDR1 SGHNT and CDR2 YYREEE (reference sequence). This CDR3 has 16 amino acids. The CDR3 DNA follows: TGTGCCAGCAGCCCACGACAGGGGGCTGGCGGAAACACCATATATTTT. This translates into CASSPRQGAGGNTIYF. Full variable domain (rest looked up from reference TRBV5-4 and TRBJ1-3): ETGVTQSPTHLIKTRGQQVTLRCSSQSGHNTVSWYQQALGQGPQFIFQYYREEENGRGNFPPRFSGLQFPNYSSELNVNALELDDSALYLCASSPRQGAGGNTIYFGEGSWLTVV.

The chain employs TRBV6-5 and TRBJ2-2, with a tentative D call TRBD1 (5 bases). CDR1 is MNHEY and CDR2 is SVGAGI in the germline V gene. The CDR3 has 14 residues. V gave up 5 bases and J gave up 1 base, with 8 bases separating them. The CDR3 region has the DNA TGTGCCAGCAGTCATGACAGGAACACCGGGGAGCTGTTTTTT. This translates into CASSHDRNTGELFF.

In regard to this clone: One end of the junction fails to match germline, which may point to a read error. This rearrangement joins TRBV6-1 to TRBJ1-5; no clear D gene. The CDR3 totals 11 residues. CDR1 and CDR2 from the germline V gene are MNHNS and SASEGT. The CDR3 spells CASSETVSVNF. CDR3 nucleotide sequence: TGTGCCAGCAGTGAAACCGTCTCAGTGAATTTT.

This clone occurred once. The chain couples TRBV6-2 or TRBV6-3 to TRBJ2-2; 9 positions match TRBD2. The germline CDR1 and CDR2 sequences are MNHEY and SVGEGT. J lost 0 bases, V lost 6 bases, and 5 bases had no gene match. The CDR3 length is 16 residues. The CDR3 protein is CASSRRLAANTGELFF. CDR3 nucleotide sequence: TGTGCCAGCAGCCGCCGACTAGCGGCGAACACCGGGGAGCTGTTTTTT.

This clone has only one observation. The J gene is TRBJ1-2, the V gene TRBV20-1; D is perhaps TRBD1 (5 bases). CDR3 length equals 12 residues. The V end lost 3 bases, the J end lost 7 bases, and 12 bases lay between the germline ends. Per germline, CDR1 DFQATT and CDR2 SNEGSKA (reference sequence). Written as DNA, the CDR3 is TGCAGTGCTAGTTCGGACAAGGGTGGCTACACCTTC. Translating it yields CSASSDKGGYTF.

With respect to this clone: Distinct nucleotide sequences in the sample also encode this CDR3. The chain employs TRBV5-1 and TRBJ1-6; 10 positions agree with TRBD1. The CDR3 consists of 14 residues. The germline V gene has CDR1 SGHRS and CDR2 YFSETQ. The ends lost 3 bases at V and 8 bases at J; junction bases unmatched: 2. The CDR3 bases are TGCGCCAGCAGCTCTGGGACAGGGGATTCACCCCTCCACTTT. This codes for CASSSGTGDSPLHF.

V usage is TRBV20-1 and J usage is TRBJ2-1; D is unresolved. V gave up 4 bases and J gave up 8 bases, with 9 bases separating them. CDR1 is DFQATT and CDR2 is SNEGSKA in the germline V gene (reference sequence). The length of the CDR3 is 11 residues. CDR3 amino acids: CSAIAQDEQFF. The CDR3 DNA reads as TGCAGTGCTATTGCCCAGGATGAGCAGTTCTTC.

V gene TRBV3-1 (or the pseudogene TRBV3-2) combines with J gene TRBJ1-1; the D gene is possibly TRBD1 (6 bases). The germline V gene encodes CDR1 LGHDT and CDR2 YNNKEL (reference sequence). This CDR3 spans 15 amino acids. The V end lost 4 bases, the J end lost 2 bases, and 14 bases lay between the germline ends. CDR3 loop: CASSPPRTANTEAFF. CDR3 in DNA: TGTGCCAGCAGCCCACCCAGGACAGCTAACACTGAAGCTTTCTTT.

The rearrangement uses TRBV18 and TRBJ2-3; possibly TRBD1 for D (6 bases). CDR3 length: 15 residues. Trimming shortened V by 3 bases and J by 0 bases, and 10 bases separated the two germline ends. CDR1 is KGHSH and CDR2 is LQKENI in the germline V gene. The CDR3 sequence: CASSPRQESTDTQYF. The DNA for the CDR3 is TGTGCCAGCTCACCGAGACAGGAGAGCACAGATACGCAGTATTTT.

The chain links TRBV30 to TRBJ2-2; D is possibly TRBD2 (5 bases). This CDR3 contains 14 residues. Trimming took off 2 bases at V and 4 bases at J, with 11 bases between the two ends. Per the germline V gene, CDR1 is GTSNPN and CDR2 is SVGIG (reference sequence). CDR3 sequence reads: CAWSRLRATGELFF. The CDR3 DNA follows: TGTGCCTGGAGTCGCTTGCGGGCCACCGGGGAGCTGTTTTTT.

V is TRBV6-5 and J is TRBJ2-5, with D possibly being TRBD1 (6 bases). V was cut by 6 bases and J by 4 bases, with 18 bases left in between. The CDR3 runs 15 residues. Germline CDR1 reads MNHEY; CDR2 reads SVGAGI. This chain's CDR3 is CASRVGQFRGETQYF. In DNA, the CDR3 is TGTGCCAGCAGGGTCGGACAGTTCAGGGGAGAGACCCAGTACTTC.

The chain employs TRBV30 and TRBJ2-7; D might be TRBD2 (6 bases). CDR3 length: 14 residues. Germline V gene lookup returns CDR1 GTSNPN and CDR2 SVGIG (reference sequence). V dropped 0 bases and J dropped 2 bases, with 11 bases sitting between them. CDR3 nucleotides: TGTGCCTGGAGTGTAGGCGCGGGAACCTACGAGCAGTACTTC. It yields the protein CAWSVGAGTYEQYF. The variable domain in full, completed from reference TRBV30 and TRBJ2-7, reads SQTIHQWPATLVQPVGSPLSLECTVEGTSNPNLYWYRQAAGRGLQLLFYSVGIGQISSEVPQNLSASRPQDRQFILSSKKLLLSDSGFYLCAWSVGAGTYEQYFGPGTRLTVT.

V usage is TRBV5-6 and J usage is TRBJ2-7; 7 bases match TRBD1. The germline gives CDR1 SGHDT, CDR2 YYEEEE. The ends lost 6 bases at V and 5 bases at J; junction bases unmatched: 11. This CDR3 contains 14 residues. CDR3 sequence (DNA): TGTGCCAGCAACTCCCAACAGGGGTTAAACGAGCAGTACTTC. Protein sequence: CASNSQQGLNEQYF.

The V gene is TRBV5-8, the J gene TRBJ1-1, with D uncertain. This CDR3 region has 13 residues. The V gene's germline CDR1 is SGHTS and CDR2 YDEGEE. Trimming removed 5 bases at V and 1 base at J, with 9 bases between. CDR3 DNA sequence: TGTGCCAGCAGACCGACATGGAACACTGAAGCTTTCTTT. Its translation: CASRPTWNTEAFF.

The chain joins TRBV5-4 to TRBJ1-2; no clear D. V lost 0 bases to trimming and J lost 7 bases, with 13 bases between them. The CDR3 length is 14 residues. Germline V gene sequence: CDR1 SGHNT, CDR2 YYREEE (reference sequence). CDR3 sequence reads: CASSLGGSTRGYTF. CDR3 sequence (DNA): TGTGCCAGCAGCTTGGGAGGTTCCACCCGTGGCTACACCTTC.

The chain joins TRBV7-3 to TRBJ2-1; a possible D gene is TRBD2 (5 bases). The germline V gene has CDR1 SGHTA and CDR2 FQGTGA. The length of the CDR3 is 15 residues. V gave up 1 base and J gave up 4 bases, with 11 bases separating them. Here the CDR3 reads CASSLIPEAYNEQFF. CDR3 nucleotide sequence: TGTGCCAGCAGCTTAATTCCGGAGGCTTACAATGAGCAGTTCTTC.

The chain is built from TRBV5-1 and TRBJ2-7; TRBD1 matches 7 bases. Germline V gene sequence: CDR1 SGHRS, CDR2 YFSETQ. Trimming took 4 bases from V and 2 from J; bases not matched to a gene: 3. This CDR3 comprises 13 residues. In nucleotides, the CDR3 is TGCGCCAGCAGCCCGACAGGGCCCTACGAGCAGTACTTC. Its translation is CASSPTGPYEQYF.

The chain carries TRBV18 and TRBJ1-1; D uncertain. The CDR3 has 12 residues. V lost 2 bases and J 4 bases, leaving 5 bases between the germline ends. Germline V lookup: CDR1 KGHSH, CDR2 LQKENI. DNA for the CDR3: TGTGCCAGCTCACCAGCGTTCACTGAAGCTTTCTTT. This gives the protein CASSPAFTEAFF. The full variable domain, completed using reference TRBV18 and TRBJ1-1, is NAGVMQNPRHLVRRRGQEARLRCSPMKGHSHVYWYRQLPEEGLKFMVYLQKENIIDESGMPKERFSAEFPKEGPSILRIQQVVRGDSAAYFCASSPAFTEAFFGQGTRLTVV.

J is TRBJ2-5 and V is TRBV4-1, with 8 bases aligning to TRBD1. Germline V lookup: CDR1 MGHRA, CDR2 YSYEKL. The V gene end was trimmed by 4 bases and the J gene end by 7 bases; junction bases not matched to a gene: 14. The CDR3 has 16 residues. The CDR3 DNA sequence: TGCGCCAGCAGCCTCCGGCCTACGACAGGGGCGGTGACCCAGTACTTC. It codes for CASSLRPTTGAVTQYF.